The clone carrying this T cell receptor beta chain was recorded once. The CDR3 is 14 amino acids. Trimming took off 5 bases at V and 4 bases at J, with 11 bases between the two ends. The germline V gene encodes CDR1 SEHNR and CDR2 FQNEAQ (reference sequence). cDNA reverse transcribed from extracted RNA served as the sequencing template. The data were produced by immunoSEQ multiplex PCR, yet TCRdb's version contains in-frame clones alone and is incomplete. The table includes roughly 150,000 clones, 55% detected once. These data are taken from a study of CD8+ T cells in alopecia areata. The chain joins TRBV7-9 to TRBJ2-2; possible D gene TRBD2, 5 bases. The sequencing input was CD4+ T cells sorted from blood. The source of this sequence is a human donor in good health. The CDR3 sequence is CASSLQLGTGELFF. The CDR3 DNA is TGTGCCAGCAGCCTACAACTAGGCACCGGGGAGCTGTTTTTT.